The 24 T cell receptor beta chains listed next were all sequenced from one sample in a study of shared clonotypes between healthy human individuals. Sequencing used immunoSEQ multiplex PCR; TCRdb keeps in-frame clones, though not all of them. The sample holds around 2.3 million clones, about 94% seen once. The sequenced sample was naive CD4+ T cells sorted from blood. Described subset: CD45RA+ positively selected. The receptors originated from a man aged 18 to 35 in good health.

The V call is TRBV18, the J call TRBJ2-2; possibly TRBD1 or TRBD2 for D (5 bases each). V lost 1 base and J lost 6, with 12 bases in between. The CDR3 runs to 15 residues. Per germline, CDR1 KGHSH and CDR2 LQKENI. The CDR3 sequence: CASSPRGRSSGELFF. In nucleotides, the CDR3 is TGTGCCAGCTCACCACGGGGGAGATCCTCCGGGGAGCTGTTTTTT.

Worth noting for this clone: The same CDR3 also results from other DNA sequences found in this sample. V is TRBV10-3 and J is TRBJ2-3; D not certain. The CDR3 runs to 13 residues. Trimming took off 0 bases at V and 6 bases at J, with 7 bases between the two ends. Germline assignment: CDR1 ENHRY and CDR2 SYGVKD. For the CDR3, the DNA is TGTGCCATCAGTGAGTCGCCCCGGGATACGCAGTATTTT. This codes for CAISESPRDTQYF.

This chain connects TRBV7-8 to TRBJ2-7; 7 bases are a match to TRBD1. There are 14 residues in the CDR3. The V gene end was trimmed by 2 bases and the J gene end by 6 bases; junction bases not matched to a gene: 7. Germline CDR1 reads SGHVS; CDR2 reads FQNEAQ. The CDR3 nucleotides read TGTGCCAGCAGCTTAAGGACAGGTTTCGGCGAGCAGTACTTC. This encodes CASSLRTGFGEQYF.

The chain joins TRBV2 to TRBJ2-5; D is unclear. From germline, CDR1 is SNHLY and CDR2 FYNNEI. V was pared by 1 base and J by 0 bases, with 9 bases between. There are 15 residues in the CDR3. CDR3 in amino acids: CASSEGLAYQETQYF. The CDR3 nucleotides read TGTGCCAGCAGTGAAGGGCTGGCGTACCAAGAGACCCAGTACTTC.

The CDR3 reads CAISEPNAGQGDSPLHF. The DNA of the CDR3 is TGTGCCATCAGTGAGCCGAACGCGGGACAGGGGGATTCACCCCTCCACTTT. The chain couples TRBV10-3 to TRBJ1-6; 11 nucleotides align to TRBD1. Germline lookup yields CDR1 ENHRY and CDR2 SYGVKD. There are 17 residues in the CDR3. After removal of 2 bases from V and 8 bases from J, the junction contained 8 bases not matched to a gene.

Regarding this clone: The sample has other DNA sequences that encode this CDR3 too. The chain combines TRBV11-3 with TRBJ2-1, with 11 positions matching TRBD2. The germline CDR1 and CDR2 sequences are SGHNT and YENEEA. The CDR3 spans 15 residues. With V trimmed by 5 bases and J by 3 bases, 3 bases remained unmatched. CDR3 in amino acids: CASSLGLADYNEQFF. The CDR3 DNA reads as TGTGCCAGCAGCCTGGGACTAGCGGACTACAATGAGCAGTTCTTC.

V is TRBV2 and J is TRBJ2-3; D call uncertain. Trimming took off 9 bases at V and 0 bases at J, with 10 bases between the two ends. Germline lookup yields CDR1 SNHLY and CDR2 FYNNEI. The CDR3 is 13 residues long. CDR3: CASSISSTDTQYF. In nucleotides, the CDR3 is TGTGCCAGTTCTATCTCTAGCACAGATACGCAGTATTTT.

J is TRBJ2-2 and V is TRBV6-5; 13 bases are shared with TRBD2. The CDR3 loop spans 14 amino acids. Germline values: CDR1 MNHEY, CDR2 SVGAGI. V lost 5 bases to trimming and J lost 7 bases; unmatched junction nucleotides: 1. Here the CDR3 DNA reads TGTGCCAGCAGTGGACTAGCGGGAGTCGGGGAGCTGTTTTTT. Translated, it gives CASSGLAGVGELFF.

This clone was seen only a few times. The same CDR3 arises from other DNA sequences in this sample as well. The V and J genes are TRBV10-3 and TRBJ1-1; D is undetermined. The germline V gene has CDR1 ENHRY and CDR2 SYGVKD. The CDR3 runs 13 residues. Deletions cut 7 bases from V and 8 bases from J, with 17 bases between. CDR3 nucleotides: TGTGCCATCACCCCCGGACGGACGGAAGAAGCTTTCTTT. Its translation: CAITPGRTEEAFF.

The J gene is TRBJ2-5, the V gene TRBV7-2, with D possibly TRBD1 on 6 matching bases. The CDR3 runs 14 residues. Looked up from germline, CDR1 is SGHTA and CDR2 is FQGNSA. V lost 2 bases to trimming and J lost 5 bases, with 12 bases between them. CDR3 amino acids: CASSLQGLGETQYF. In DNA, the CDR3 is TGTGCCAGCAGCTTACAGGGGCTCGGGGAGACCCAGTACTTC.

The V gene is TRBV6-6, the J gene TRBJ1-3; D not certain. Germline CDR1 MNHNY, CDR2 SVGAGI (reference sequence). The CDR3 length is 15 residues. V was clipped by 9 bases and J by 1 base, with 16 bases between them. The CDR3 protein is CASTIADNSGNTIYF. The CDR3 nucleotides read TGTGCCAGTACCATAGCCGACAATTCTGGAAACACCATATATTTT.

Points on this clone: Other nucleotide sequences from this sample produce the same CDR3. This chain uses TRBV18 with TRBJ1-1, with 7 bases lining up with TRBD1. The CDR3 extends over 15 amino acids. Germline V gene data show CDR1 as KGHSH and CDR2 as LQKENI. Trimming at V came to 2 bases and at J to 2 bases, leaving 5 bases not matched to a gene. The CDR3 loop reads CASSPEDRANTEAFF. The CDR3 DNA reads TGTGCCAGCTCACCAGAAGACAGGGCAAACACTGAAGCTTTCTTT.

This rearrangement joins TRBV5-4 to TRBJ1-4, with a tentative D call TRBD1 (5 bases). Trimming stripped 6 bases from V and 0 bases from J, with 12 bases between. Germline V gene data show CDR1 as SGHNT and CDR2 as YYREEE (reference sequence). The CDR3 has 15 residues. CDR3 bases: TGTGCCAGCAAAGCGGGGGTTGCAACTAATGAAAAACTGTTTTTT. Its protein is CASKAGVATNEKLFF.

This rearrangement joins TRBV5-1 to TRBJ1-3; the match to TRBD1 covers 10 bases. Trimming took 5 bases from V and 4 from J; bases not matched to a gene: 6. This CDR3 region has 15 residues. CDR1 is SGHRS and CDR2 is YFSETQ in the germline V gene. CDR3 DNA sequence: TGCGCCAGCAGAGAAGACAGGGGGCAAGGAAACACCATATATTTT. Its translation is CASREDRGQGNTIYF.

J is TRBJ1-6 and V is TRBV6-5; 7 bases fit TRBD1. Germline V gives CDR1 MNHEY, CDR2 SVGAGI. Trimming removed 10 bases from V and 4 bases from J; junction bases left unmatched: 7. The CDR3 totals 14 residues. Here the CDR3 reads CAIAGTAYNSPLHF. Written as DNA, the CDR3 is TGTGCCATCGCTGGGACAGCGTATAATTCACCCCTCCACTTT.

The chain couples TRBV19 to TRBJ2-7, with TRBD1 identical over 9 bases. The V gene's germline CDR1 is LNHDA and CDR2 SQIVND (reference sequence). V shed 8 bases and J 1 base; nucleotides not matched to a gene: 3. The CDR3 spans 13 residues. The CDR3 bases are TGTGCCAGTGCGACAGGGGGTTCCTACGAGCAGTACTTC. This codes for CASATGGSYEQYF.

The rearrangement links TRBV15 to TRBJ2-5; 7 bases fit TRBD2. The CDR3 runs 16 residues. Trimming cost V 0 bases and J 1 base; bases outside gene matches: 5. CDR1 LNHNV and CDR2 YYDKDF come from the germline V gene (reference sequence). As DNA, the CDR3 is TGTGCCACCAGCAGAGATAGAGGCGGGGGCCAAGAGACCCAGTACTTC. Protein product: CATSRDRGGGQETQYF.

This chain uses TRBV11-2 with TRBJ2-2; D remains unclear. In germline, CDR1 is SGHAT, CDR2 FQNNGV. V was clipped by 5 bases and J by 1 base, with 8 bases between them. The length of the CDR3 is 14 residues. CDR3 residues: CASSTIVNTGELFF. DNA of the CDR3: TGTGCCAGCAGCACAATTGTGAACACCGGGGAGCTGTTTTTT.

This clone was found once. The gene calls are TRBV10-3 and TRBJ2-1; TRBD1 is a possible D gene (5 bases). V was trimmed by 8 bases and J by 4 bases, leaving 15 bases between them. The CDR3 spans 14 residues. Looked up from germline, CDR1 is ENHRY and CDR2 is SYGVKD. The CDR3: CAIGASADYNEQFF. As DNA, the CDR3 is TGTGCCATCGGGGCGTCAGCCGATTACAATGAGCAGTTCTTC.

V usage is TRBV10-1 and J usage is TRBJ2-2; no firm D call. CDR3 length: 12 residues. Germline V CDR1 and CDR2: WNHNN, SYGVQD (reference sequence). V gave up 3 bases and J gave up 6 bases, with 5 bases separating them. The CDR3 sequence is CASSDLPGELFF. For the CDR3, the DNA is TGCGCCAGCAGTGATTTACCCGGGGAGCTGTTTTTT.

The chain couples TRBV30 to TRBJ1-6; the D is unclear. From germline, CDR1 is GTSNPN and CDR2 SVGIG (reference sequence). The CDR3 sequence is 12 residues long. V was clipped by 0 bases and J by 10 bases, with 7 bases between them. CDR3 amino acids: CAWSVPVSPLHF. CDR3 sequence (DNA): TGTGCCTGGAGTGTCCCGGTATCACCCCTCCACTTT.

V usage is TRBV29-1 and J usage is TRBJ1-1; possible D gene TRBD1, 6 bases. The CDR3 spans 13 residues. Germline CDR1 and CDR2: SQVTM and ANQGSEA. V gave up 5 bases and J gave up 0 bases, with 10 bases separating them. DNA for the CDR3: TGCAGCGTTAGGGGACACATGAACACTGAAGCTTTCTTT. Amino acid sequence: CSVRGHMNTEAFF.

The chain combines TRBV28 with TRBJ1-1, with 9 bases lining up with TRBD1. The length of the CDR3 is 15 residues. Unmatched junction bases numbered 13, after V lost 3 bases and J lost 11 bases. In germline, CDR1 is MDHEN, CDR2 SYDVKM. For the CDR3, the DNA is TGTGCCAGCAGTTTTTGGGACAGGGCAAAAGCGGGGGCTTTCTTT. This translates into CASSFWDRAKAGAFF.

The V call is TRBV6-5, the J call TRBJ2-7, with 10 bases lining up with TRBD1. J was trimmed by 2 bases and V by 5 bases; bases with no gene match: 3. The CDR3 extends over 14 amino acids. Germline CDR1 reads MNHEY; CDR2 reads SVGAGI. Here the CDR3 reads CASSPGQGAYEQYF. DNA of the CDR3: TGTGCCAGCAGTCCAGGACAGGGGGCCTACGAGCAGTACTTC.